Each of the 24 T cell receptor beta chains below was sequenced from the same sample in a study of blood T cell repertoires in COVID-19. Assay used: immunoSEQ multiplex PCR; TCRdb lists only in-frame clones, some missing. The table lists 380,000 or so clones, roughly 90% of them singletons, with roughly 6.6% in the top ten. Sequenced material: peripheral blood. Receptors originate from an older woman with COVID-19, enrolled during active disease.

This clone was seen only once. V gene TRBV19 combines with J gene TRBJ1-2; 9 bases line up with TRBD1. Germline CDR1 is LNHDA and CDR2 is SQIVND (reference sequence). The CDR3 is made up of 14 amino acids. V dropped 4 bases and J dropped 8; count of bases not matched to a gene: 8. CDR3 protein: CASSTTGTGLGYTF. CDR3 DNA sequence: TGTGCCAGTAGTACCACCGGGACAGGGTTGGGCTACACCTTC.

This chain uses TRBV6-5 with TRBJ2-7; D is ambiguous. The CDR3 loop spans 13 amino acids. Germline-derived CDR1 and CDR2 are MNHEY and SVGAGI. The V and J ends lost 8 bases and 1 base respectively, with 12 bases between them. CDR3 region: CASRFVASYEQYF. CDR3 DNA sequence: TGTGCCAGCCGGTTTGTTGCATCCTACGAGCAGTACTTC.

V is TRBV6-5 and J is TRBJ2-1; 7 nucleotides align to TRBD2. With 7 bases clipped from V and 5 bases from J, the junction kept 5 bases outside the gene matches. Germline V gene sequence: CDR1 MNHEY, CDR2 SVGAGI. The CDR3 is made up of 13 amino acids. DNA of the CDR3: TGTGCCAGCACTCGGGGAGGGGACAATGAGCAGTTCTTC. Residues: CASTRGGDNEQFF.

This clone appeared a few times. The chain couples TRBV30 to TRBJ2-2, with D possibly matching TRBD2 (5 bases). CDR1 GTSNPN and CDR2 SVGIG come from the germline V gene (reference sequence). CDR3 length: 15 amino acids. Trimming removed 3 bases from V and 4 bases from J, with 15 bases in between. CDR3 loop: CAWSIRGFFTGELFF. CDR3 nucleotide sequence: TGTGCCTGGAGCATTAGAGGGTTCTTCACCGGGGAGCTGTTTTTT.

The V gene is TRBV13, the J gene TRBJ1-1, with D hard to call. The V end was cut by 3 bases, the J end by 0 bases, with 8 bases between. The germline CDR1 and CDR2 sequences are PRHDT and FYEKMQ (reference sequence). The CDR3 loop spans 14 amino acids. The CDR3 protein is CASSFGVLNTEAFF. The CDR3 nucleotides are TGTGCCAGCAGCTTCGGGGTCCTGAACACTGAAGCTTTCTTT.

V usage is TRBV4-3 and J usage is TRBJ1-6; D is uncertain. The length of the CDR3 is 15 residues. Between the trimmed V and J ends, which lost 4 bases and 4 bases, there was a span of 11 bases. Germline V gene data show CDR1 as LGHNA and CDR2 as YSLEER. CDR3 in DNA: TGCGCCAGCAGCCCCTTGTACGGTTATAATTCACCCCTCCACTTT. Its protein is CASSPLYGYNSPLHF.

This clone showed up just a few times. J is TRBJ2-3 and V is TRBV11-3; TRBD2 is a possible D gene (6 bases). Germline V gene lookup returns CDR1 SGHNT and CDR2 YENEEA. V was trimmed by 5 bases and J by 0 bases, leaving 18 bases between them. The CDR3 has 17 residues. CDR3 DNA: TGTGCCAGCAGCCAAGGGGACTCATACTTTAGCACAGATACGCAGTATTTT. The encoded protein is CASSQGDSYFSTDTQYF.

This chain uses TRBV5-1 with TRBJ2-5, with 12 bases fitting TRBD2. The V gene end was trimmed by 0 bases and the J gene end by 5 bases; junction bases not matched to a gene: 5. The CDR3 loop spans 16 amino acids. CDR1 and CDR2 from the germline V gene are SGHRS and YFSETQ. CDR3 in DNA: TGCGCCAGCAGCTTGGGACTAGCGGGGGTGAGCGAGACCCAGTACTTC. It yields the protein CASSLGLAGVSETQYF.

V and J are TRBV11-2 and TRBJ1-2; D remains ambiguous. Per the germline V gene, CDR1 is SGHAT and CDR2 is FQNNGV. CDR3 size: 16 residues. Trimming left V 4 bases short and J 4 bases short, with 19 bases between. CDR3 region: CASSSYRGRTPYGYTF. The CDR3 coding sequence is TGTGCCAGCAGCTCCTACCGAGGACGGACTCCCTATGGCTACACCTTC.

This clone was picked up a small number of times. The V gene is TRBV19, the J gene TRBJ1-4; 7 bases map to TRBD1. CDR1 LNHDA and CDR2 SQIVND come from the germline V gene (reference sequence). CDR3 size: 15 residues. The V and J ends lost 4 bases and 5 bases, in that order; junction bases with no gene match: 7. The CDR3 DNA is TGTGCCAGTAGTACCACAGGGGATAGGAATGAAAAACTGTTTTTT. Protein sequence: CASSTTGDRNEKLFF.

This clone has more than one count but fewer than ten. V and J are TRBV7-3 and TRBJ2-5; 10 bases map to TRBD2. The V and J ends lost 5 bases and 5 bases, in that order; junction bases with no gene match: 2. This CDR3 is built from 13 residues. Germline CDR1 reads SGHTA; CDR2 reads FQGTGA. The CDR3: CASSRGLAETQYF. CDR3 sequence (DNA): TGTGCCAGCAGCCGGGGACTAGCGGAGACCCAGTACTTC.

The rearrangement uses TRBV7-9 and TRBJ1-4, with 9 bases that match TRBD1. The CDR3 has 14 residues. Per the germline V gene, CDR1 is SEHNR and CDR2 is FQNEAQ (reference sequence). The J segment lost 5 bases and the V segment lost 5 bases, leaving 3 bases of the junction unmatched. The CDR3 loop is CASSPGQGNEKLFF. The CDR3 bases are TGTGCCAGCAGCCCGGGACAGGGAAATGAAAAACTGTTTTTT.

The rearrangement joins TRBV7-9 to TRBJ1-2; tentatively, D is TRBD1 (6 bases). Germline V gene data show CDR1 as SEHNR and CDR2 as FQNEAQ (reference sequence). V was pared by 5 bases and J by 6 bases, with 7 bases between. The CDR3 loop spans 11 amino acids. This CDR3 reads CASSAGDGYTF. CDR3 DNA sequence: TGTGCCAGCAGCGCAGGGGATGGCTACACCTTC. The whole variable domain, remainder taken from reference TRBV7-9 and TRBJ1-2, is DTGVSQNPRHKITKRGQNVTFRCDPISEHNRLYWYRQTLGQGPEFLTYFQNEAQLEKSRLLSDRFSAERPKGSFSTLEIQRTEQGDSAMYLCASSAGDGYTFGSGTRLTVV.

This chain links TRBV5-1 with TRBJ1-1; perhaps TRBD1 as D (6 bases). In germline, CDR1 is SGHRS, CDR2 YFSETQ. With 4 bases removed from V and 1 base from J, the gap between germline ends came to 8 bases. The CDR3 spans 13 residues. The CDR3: CASSPGENTEAFF. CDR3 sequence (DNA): TGCGCCAGCAGCCCAGGGGAGAACACTGAAGCTTTCTTT.

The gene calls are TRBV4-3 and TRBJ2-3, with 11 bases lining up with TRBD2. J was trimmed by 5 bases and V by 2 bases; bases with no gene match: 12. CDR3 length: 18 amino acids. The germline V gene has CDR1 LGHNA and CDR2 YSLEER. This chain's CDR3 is CASSQNAHLAGGRDTQYF. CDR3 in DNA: TGCGCCAGCAGCCAAAATGCTCACTTAGCGGGGGGGCGAGATACGCAGTATTTT.

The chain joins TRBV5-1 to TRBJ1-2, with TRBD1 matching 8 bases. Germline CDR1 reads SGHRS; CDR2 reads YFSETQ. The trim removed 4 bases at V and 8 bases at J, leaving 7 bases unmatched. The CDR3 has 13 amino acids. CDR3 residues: CASSPETGVGYTF. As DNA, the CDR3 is TGCGCCAGCAGCCCGGAGACAGGGGTCGGCTACACCTTC.

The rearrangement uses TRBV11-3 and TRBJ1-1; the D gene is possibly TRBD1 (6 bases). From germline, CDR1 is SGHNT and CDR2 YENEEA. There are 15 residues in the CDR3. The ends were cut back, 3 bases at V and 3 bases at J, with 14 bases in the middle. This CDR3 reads CASSLDGQIDTEAFF. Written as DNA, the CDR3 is TGTGCCAGCAGCTTGGACGGACAGATAGACACTGAAGCTTTCTTT.

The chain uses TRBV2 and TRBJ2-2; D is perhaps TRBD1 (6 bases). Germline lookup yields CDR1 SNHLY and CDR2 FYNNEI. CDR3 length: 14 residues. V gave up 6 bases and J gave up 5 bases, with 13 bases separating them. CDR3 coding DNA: TGTGCCAGCAGGCTAACAGGGTTTACCGGGGAGCTGTTTTTT. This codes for CASRLTGFTGELFF.

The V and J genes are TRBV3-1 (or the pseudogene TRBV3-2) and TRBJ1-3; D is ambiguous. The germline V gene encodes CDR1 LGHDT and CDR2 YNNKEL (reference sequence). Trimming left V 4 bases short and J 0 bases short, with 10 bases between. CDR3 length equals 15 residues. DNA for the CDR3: TGTGCCAGCAGCCCCTACCTCAACTCTGGAAACACCATATATTTT. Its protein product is CASSPYLNSGNTIYF.

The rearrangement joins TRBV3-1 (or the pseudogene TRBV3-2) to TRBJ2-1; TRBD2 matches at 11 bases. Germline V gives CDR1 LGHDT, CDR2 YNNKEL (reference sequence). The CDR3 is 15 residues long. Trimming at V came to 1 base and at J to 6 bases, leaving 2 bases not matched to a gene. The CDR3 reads CASSQGSGGANEQFF. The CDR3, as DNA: TGTGCCAGCAGCCAAGGTAGCGGGGGGGCCAATGAGCAGTTCTTC.

The CDR3 coding sequence is TGTGCCAGCAGTGAAGGGGTCGGGGGGACCAAAAACATTCAGTACTTC. As protein: CASSEGVGGTKNIQYF. The chain employs TRBV2 and TRBJ2-4, with 7 nucleotides matching TRBD2. CDR3 length: 16 residues. CDR1 is SNHLY, CDR2 FYNNEI, per germline. V was pared by 1 base and J by 2 bases, with 5 bases of the junction left unmatched.

The DNA for the CDR3 is TGTGCCAGCAGTAGCAATACTGGGACAGGGGGACCCTACGAGCAGTACTTC. Translated, it gives CASSSNTGTGGPYEQYF. The rearrangement uses TRBV7-9 and TRBJ2-7, with 11 bases aligning to TRBD1. Trimming took 6 bases from V and 2 from J; bases not matched to a gene: 12. There are 17 residues in the CDR3. Germline-derived CDR1 and CDR2 are SEHNR and FQNEAQ (reference sequence).

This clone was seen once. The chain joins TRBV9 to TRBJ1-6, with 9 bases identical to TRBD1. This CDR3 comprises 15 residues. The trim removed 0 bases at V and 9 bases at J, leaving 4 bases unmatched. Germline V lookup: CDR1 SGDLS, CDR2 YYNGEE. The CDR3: CASSVGQGGVSPLHF. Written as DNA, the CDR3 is TGTGCCAGCAGCGTAGGACAGGGGGGCGTTTCACCCCTCCACTTT.

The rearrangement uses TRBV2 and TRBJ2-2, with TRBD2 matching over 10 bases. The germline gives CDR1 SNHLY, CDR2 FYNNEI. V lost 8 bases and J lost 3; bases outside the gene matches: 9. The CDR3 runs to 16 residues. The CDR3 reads CASLPSSGGYTGELFF. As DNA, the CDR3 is TGTGCCAGCCTTCCCTCTAGCGGGGGCTACACCGGGGAGCTGTTTTTT.